This T cell receptor beta chain was obtained from a study of T-cell memory formation after mild COVID-19. On the study more broadly: Largely donor-specific sequence clusters came from a couple of donors. Overall study findings and caveats: For second-wave clones that peaked at day 37, SARS-CoV-2 specificity went unverified. Mostly located in CM and EM were contracting CD4+ clones, with contracting CD8+ clones located in EMRA.

This clonotype was detected ten times or more. Its antigen is unknown. Using constant-segment primers, 5'RACE produced TCR alpha and TCR beta cDNA libraries carrying sample barcodes and UMIs. TCRdb re-derived calls from the 5' RACE reads in MiXCR, one entry per CDR3 protein. Of hundreds of thousands of distinct CDR3 sequences listed, 20% are singletons. Trimming pared 5 bases from V and 5 bases from J, leaving 10 bases between. There are 13 residues in the CDR3. The sequencing sample was made of PBMCs or a T cell subset sorted from them (not recorded which). This chain links TRBV12-3 or TRBV12-4 with TRBJ2-1; D call uncertain. The sequence was obtained from an adult woman who had mild COVID-19 (a few samples of this study predate the infection). Cell type and time point are not known. This CDR3 is CASSTNLDNEQFF. The CDR3 nucleotides read TGTGCCAGCAGTACGAACCTAGACAATGAGCAGTTCTTC.